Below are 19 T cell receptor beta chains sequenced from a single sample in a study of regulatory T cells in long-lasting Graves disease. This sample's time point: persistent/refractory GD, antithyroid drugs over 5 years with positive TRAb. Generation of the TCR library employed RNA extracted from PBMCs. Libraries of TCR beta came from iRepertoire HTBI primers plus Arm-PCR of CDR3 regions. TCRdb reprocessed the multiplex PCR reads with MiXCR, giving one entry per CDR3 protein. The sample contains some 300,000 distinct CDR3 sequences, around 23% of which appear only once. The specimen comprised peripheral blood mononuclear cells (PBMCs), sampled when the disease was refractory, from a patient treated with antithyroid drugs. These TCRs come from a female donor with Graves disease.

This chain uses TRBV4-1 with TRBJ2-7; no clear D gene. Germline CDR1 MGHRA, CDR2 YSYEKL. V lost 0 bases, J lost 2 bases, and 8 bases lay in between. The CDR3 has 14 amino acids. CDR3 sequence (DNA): TGCGCCAGCAGCCAAGAGAGATCGGCCTACGAGCAGTACTTC. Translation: CASSQERSAYEQYF.

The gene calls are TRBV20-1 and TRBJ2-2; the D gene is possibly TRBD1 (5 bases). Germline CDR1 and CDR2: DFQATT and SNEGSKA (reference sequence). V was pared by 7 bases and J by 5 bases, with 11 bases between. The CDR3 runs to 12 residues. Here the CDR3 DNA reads TGCAGTGGACAGTACTATACCGGGGAGCTGTTTTTT. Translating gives CSGQYYTGELFF.

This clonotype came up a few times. The CDR3: CASSGDSFNYGYTF. CDR3 sequence (DNA): TGCGCCAGCAGTGGTGACAGTTTTAACTATGGCTACACCTTC. The chain joins TRBV10-2 to TRBJ1-2; maybe TRBD1 (5 bases). Trimming left V 4 bases short and J 1 base short, with 10 bases between. CDR1 and CDR2 (germline): WSHSY, SAAADI. This CDR3 is 14 amino acids long.

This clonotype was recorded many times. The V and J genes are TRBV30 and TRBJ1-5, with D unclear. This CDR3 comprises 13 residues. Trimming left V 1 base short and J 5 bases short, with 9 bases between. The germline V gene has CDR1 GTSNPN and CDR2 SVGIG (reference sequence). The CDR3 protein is CAWSATQDQPQHF. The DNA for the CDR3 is TGTGCCTGGAGTGCTACCCAGGATCAGCCCCAGCATTTT.

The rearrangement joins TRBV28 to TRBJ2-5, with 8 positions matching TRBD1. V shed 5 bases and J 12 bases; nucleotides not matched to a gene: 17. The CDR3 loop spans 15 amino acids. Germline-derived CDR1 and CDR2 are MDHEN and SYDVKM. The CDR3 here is CASSTPRGTGPGEYF. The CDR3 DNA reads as TGTGCCAGCAGTACCCCCCGCGGGACAGGCCCCGGGGAGTACTTC.

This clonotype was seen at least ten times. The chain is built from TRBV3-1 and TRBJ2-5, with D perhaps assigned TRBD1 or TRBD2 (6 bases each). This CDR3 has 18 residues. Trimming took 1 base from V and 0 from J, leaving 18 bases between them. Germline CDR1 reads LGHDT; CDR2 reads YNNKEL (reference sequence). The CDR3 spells CASSQGLGGEGDQETQYF. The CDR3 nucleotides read TGTGCCAGCAGCCAAGGTTTGGGGGGCGAGGGAGACCAAGAGACCCAGTACTTC.

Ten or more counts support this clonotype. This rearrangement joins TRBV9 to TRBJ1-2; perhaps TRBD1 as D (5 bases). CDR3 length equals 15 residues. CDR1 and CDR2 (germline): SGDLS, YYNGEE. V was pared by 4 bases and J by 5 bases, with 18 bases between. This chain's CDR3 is CASSTTDRPTYGYTF. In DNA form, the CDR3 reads TGTGCCAGCAGCACAACTGACAGACCCACTTATGGCTACACCTTC.

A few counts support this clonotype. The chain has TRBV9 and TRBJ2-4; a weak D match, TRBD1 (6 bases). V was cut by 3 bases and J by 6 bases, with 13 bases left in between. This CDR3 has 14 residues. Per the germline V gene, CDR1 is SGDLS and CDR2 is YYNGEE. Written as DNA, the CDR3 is TGTGCCAGCAGCGCCCGGGACAATCTAAACATTCAGTACTTC. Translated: CASSARDNLNIQYF.

CDR3 coding DNA: TGTGCCAGCGGGGTCGCCGGGGGAGGGAACACCGGGGAGCTGTTTTTT. Translation gives CASGVAGGGNTGELFF. This chain uses TRBV7-9 with TRBJ2-2; TRBD2 might be the D (6 bases). CDR1 SEHNR and CDR2 FQNEAQ come from the germline V gene (reference sequence). V lost 8 bases and J lost 1, with 17 bases in between. There are 16 residues in the CDR3.

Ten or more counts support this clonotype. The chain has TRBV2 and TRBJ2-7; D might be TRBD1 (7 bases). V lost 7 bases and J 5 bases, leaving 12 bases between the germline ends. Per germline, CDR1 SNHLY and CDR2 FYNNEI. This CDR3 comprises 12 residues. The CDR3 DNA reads TGTGCCAGCACGGGGGACAGCCACGAGCAGTACTTC. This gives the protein CASTGDSHEQYF.

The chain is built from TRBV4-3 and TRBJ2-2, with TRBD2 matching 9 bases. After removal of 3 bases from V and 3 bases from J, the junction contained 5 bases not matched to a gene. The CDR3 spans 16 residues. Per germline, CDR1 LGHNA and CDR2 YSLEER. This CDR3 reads CASSQLAGVHTGELFF. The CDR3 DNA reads TGCGCCAGCAGCCAGTTAGCGGGAGTCCACACCGGGGAGCTGTTTTTT.

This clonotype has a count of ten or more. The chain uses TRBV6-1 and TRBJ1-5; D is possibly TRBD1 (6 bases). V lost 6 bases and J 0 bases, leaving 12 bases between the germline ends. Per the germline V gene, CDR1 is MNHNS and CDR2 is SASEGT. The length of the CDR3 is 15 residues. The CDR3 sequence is CASSRGHDSNQPQHF. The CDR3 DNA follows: TGTGCCAGCAGCAGGGGTCATGATAGCAATCAGCCCCAGCATTTT.

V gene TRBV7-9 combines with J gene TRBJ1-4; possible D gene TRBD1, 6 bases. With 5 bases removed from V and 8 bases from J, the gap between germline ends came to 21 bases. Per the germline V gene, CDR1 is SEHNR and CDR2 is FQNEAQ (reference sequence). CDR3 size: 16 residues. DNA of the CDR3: TGTGCCAGCAGCCCACCCCCGGGGGCGTTAGAAGAAAAACTGTTTTTT. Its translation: CASSPPPGALEEKLFF.

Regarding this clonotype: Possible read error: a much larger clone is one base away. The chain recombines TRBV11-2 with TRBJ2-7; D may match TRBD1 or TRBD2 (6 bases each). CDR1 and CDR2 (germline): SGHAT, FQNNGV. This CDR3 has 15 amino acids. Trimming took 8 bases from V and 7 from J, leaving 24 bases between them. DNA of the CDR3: TGTGCCAGCTCCTCCCCATTCGGGGGCCTGCGGGAGCAGTACTTC. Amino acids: CASSSPFGGLREQYF.

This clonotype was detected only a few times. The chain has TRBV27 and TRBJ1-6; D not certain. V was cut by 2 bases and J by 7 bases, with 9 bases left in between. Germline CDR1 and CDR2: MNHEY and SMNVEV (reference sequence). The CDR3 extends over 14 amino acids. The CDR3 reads CASSLLPENSPLHF. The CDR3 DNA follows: TGTGCCAGCAGTTTACTGCCCGAGAATTCACCCCTCCACTTT.

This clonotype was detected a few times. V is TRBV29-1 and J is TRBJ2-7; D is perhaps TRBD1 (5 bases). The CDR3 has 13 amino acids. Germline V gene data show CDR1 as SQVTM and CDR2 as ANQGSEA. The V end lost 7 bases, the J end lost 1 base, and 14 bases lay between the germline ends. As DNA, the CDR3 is TGCAGCGCCCGACAGCCCTCTTCCTACGAGCAGTACTTC. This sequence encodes CSARQPSSYEQYF.

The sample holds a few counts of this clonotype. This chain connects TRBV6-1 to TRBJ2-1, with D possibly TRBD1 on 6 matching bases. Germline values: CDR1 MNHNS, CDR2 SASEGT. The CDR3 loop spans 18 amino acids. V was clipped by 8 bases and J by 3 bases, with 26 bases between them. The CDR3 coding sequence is TGTGCCAGCTATACAGGGTTTCGACGGAACTCACACTACAATGAGCAGTTCTTC. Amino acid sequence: CASYTGFRRNSHYNEQFF.

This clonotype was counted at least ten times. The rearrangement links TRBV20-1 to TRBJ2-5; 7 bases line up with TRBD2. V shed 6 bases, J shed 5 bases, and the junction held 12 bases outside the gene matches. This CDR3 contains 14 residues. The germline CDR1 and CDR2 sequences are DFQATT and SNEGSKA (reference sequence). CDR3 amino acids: CSALWGAGMETQYF. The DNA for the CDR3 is TGCAGTGCACTTTGGGGAGCGGGAATGGAGACCCAGTACTTC.

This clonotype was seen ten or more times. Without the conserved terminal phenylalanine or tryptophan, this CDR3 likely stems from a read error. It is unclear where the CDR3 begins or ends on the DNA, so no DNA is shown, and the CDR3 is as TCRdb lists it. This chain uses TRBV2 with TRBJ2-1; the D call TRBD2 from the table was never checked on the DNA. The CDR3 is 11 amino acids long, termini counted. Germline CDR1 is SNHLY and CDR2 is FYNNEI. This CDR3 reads CASSYSGLAGL.